This T cell receptor beta chain was sequenced during a study of T-cell reconstitution after alpha-beta-depleted transplantation in children. Points from the study as a whole: In patients about two months after transplant, alpha-beta T cells reportedly arose from several hundred expanded graft clones. Day-60 TCRbeta diversity that was high in some patients was derived from surviving recipient T cells and thymic progenitors. The main origin of T-cell counts and diversity one year after transplant was newly produced T cells.

The TCRbeta library incorporated unique molecular identifiers. Each CDR3 protein is one row after TCRdb ran MiXCR on the PCR reads. The sample has some 220,000 distinct CDR3 sequences, approximately 11% seen once. This clonotype was counted ten times or more. The antigen is undetermined. V lost 1 base, J lost 8 bases, and 10 bases stayed unmatched. The CDR3 totals 16 residues. This TCR was sampled from a child younger than two with acute myeloid leukemia, due to receive a stem cell transplant. The chain is built from TRBV12-3 or TRBV12-4 and TRBJ2-1; 8 positions agree with TRBD2. The specimen comprised PBMCs, sampled before TCRalphabeta/CD19-depleted stem cell transplant. This chain's CDR3 is CASSLGREGLRDEQFF. CDR3 in DNA: TGTGCCAGCAGTTTAGGCCGGGAGGGTCTTAGGGATGAGCAGTTCTTC.